This TCR beta chain was sequenced during a study of human T cells and chemical hapten exposure. As for time point: patch test 1, 2 weeks after DPC sensitization. Treatment of the sample: therapeutic diphenylcyclopropenone sensitization with weekly scalp DPC. Germline CDR1 MNHEY, CDR2 SVGEGT. V was pared by 7 bases and J by 0 bases, with 13 bases between. The CDR3 has 15 amino acids. TCRdb ran MiXCR on the RACE reads and lists one entry per CDR3 protein. The sample records about 340,000 distinct CDR3 sequences, about 7% being singletons. Points from the study as a whole: TCRs at high frequency, those above 1 in 1000, did not change with DPC sensitization.

A few counts support this clonotype. Antigen: not known. The starting material was whole blood, obtained in connection with sensitization to the hapten diphenylcyclopropenone (DPC). This TCR was recovered from a woman aged 18-29 years with alopecia areata. Some clones in this sample may be carry-over from other donors' samples. V and J are TRBV6-2 or TRBV6-3 and TRBJ2-1, with D tentatively TRBD2 (6 bases). In DNA, the CDR3 is TGTGCCAGCACCGCCGGAGGGACCTCCTACAATGAGCAGTTCTTC. This codes for CASTAGGTSYNEQFF.